This T cell receptor beta chain was recorded in a study of regulatory and conventional T cells in RAG deficiency. Sequenced by immunoSEQ multiplex PCR; TCRdb stores in-frame clones only, minus some. The sample has 25,000 to 35,000 clones; approximately 90% are singletons. The CDR3 extends over 14 amino acids. The V gene lost 1 base and the J gene lost 0 bases, with 7 bases spanning the gap. Germline assignment: CDR1 MNHNS and CDR2 SASEGT. These data also formed part of another study, on regulatory T cells. According to that study: The PCR used 52 TRBV and 13 TRBJ primers. In patients, unique TRB V-J pairs were restricted and V/J usage skewed, especially in Tregs.

The sequenced sample was CD8+ T cells sorted from blood. The chain uses TRBV6-1 and TRBJ2-7, with D unresolved. The clonotype originates from a human donor in good health. The CDR3 loop reads CASSEVHGSYEQYF. CDR3 bases: TGTGCCAGCAGTGAAGTGCACGGCTCCTACGAGCAGTACTTC.